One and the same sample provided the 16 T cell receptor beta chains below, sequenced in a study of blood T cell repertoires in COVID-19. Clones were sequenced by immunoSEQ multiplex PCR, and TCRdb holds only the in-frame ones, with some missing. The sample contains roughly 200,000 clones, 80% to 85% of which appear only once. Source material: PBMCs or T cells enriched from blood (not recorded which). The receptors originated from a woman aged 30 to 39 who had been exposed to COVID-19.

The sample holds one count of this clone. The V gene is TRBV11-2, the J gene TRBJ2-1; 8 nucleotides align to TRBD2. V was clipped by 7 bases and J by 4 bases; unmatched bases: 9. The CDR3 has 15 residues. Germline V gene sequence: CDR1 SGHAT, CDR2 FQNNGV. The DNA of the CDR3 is TGTGCCAGCACCACCGCCGGGGGGGGGTACAATGAGCAGTTCTTC. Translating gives CASTTAGGGYNEQFF.

DNA of the CDR3: TGTGCCAGCAGGGGGGGTACAGGAGAAAAACTGTTTTTT. This sequence encodes CASRGGTGEKLFF. The chain couples TRBV2 to TRBJ1-4; a weak D match, TRBD1 (5 bases). CDR1 SNHLY and CDR2 FYNNEI come from the germline V gene. Trimming cost V 6 bases and J 8 bases, with 13 bases left between them. This CDR3 has 13 amino acids.

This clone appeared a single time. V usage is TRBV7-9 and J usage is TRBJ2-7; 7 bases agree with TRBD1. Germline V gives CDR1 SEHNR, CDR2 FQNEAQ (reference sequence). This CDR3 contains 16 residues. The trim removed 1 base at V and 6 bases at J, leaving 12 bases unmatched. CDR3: CASSLVSWTGRLEQYF. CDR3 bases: TGTGCCAGCAGCTTAGTAAGTTGGACAGGTCGGCTCGAGCAGTACTTC.

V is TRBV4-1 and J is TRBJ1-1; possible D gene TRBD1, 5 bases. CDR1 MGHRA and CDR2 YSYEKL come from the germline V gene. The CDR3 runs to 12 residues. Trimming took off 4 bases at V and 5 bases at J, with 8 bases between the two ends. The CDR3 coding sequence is TGCGCCAGCAGCCCGGGGGGAACTGAAGCTTTCTTT. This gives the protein CASSPGGTEAFF.

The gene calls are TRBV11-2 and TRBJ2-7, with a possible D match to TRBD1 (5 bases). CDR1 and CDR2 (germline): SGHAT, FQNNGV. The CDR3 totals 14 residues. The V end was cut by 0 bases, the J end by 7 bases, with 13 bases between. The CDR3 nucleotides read TGTGCCAGCAGCTTAGAAAGGGGTTCAGGAGAGCAGTACTTC. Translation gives CASSLERGSGEQYF.

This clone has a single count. CDR3 amino acids: CATSRGTSGGPEQFF. CDR3 coding DNA: TGTGCCACCAGCAGAGGAACTAGCGGGGGCCCTGAGCAGTTCTTC. V is TRBV15 and J is TRBJ2-1; 11 bases agree with TRBD2. Germline CDR1 and CDR2: LNHNV and YYDKDF (reference sequence). V was pared by 1 base and J by 9 bases, with 5 bases of the junction left unmatched. This CDR3 contains 15 residues.

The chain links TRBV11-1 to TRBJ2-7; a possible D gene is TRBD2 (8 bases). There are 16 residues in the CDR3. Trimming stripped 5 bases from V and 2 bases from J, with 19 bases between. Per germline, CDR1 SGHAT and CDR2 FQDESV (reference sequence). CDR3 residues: CASSREGAVSTYEQYF. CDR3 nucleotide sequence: TGTGCCAGCAGCCGGGAGGGGGCAGTAAGCACCTACGAGCAGTACTTC.

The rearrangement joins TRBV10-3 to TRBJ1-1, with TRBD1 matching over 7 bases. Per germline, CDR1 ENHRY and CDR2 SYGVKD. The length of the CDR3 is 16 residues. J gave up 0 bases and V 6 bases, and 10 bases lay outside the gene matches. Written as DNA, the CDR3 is TGTGCCATCAGCAGAGGGACAGCTGAAATGAACACTGAAGCTTTCTTT. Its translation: CAISRGTAEMNTEAFF.

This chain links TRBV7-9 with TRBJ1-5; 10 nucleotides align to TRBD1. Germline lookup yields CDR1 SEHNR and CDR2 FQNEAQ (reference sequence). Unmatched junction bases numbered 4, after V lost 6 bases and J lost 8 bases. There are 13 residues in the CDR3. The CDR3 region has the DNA TGTGCCAGCAGGTTGACAGGGGGCGAGCCCCAGCATTTT. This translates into CASRLTGGEPQHF.

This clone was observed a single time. This CDR3 reads CASSSGQGDNSPLHF. In DNA, the CDR3 is TGTGCCAGCAGCTCTGGACAGGGAGATAATTCACCCCTCCACTTT. The chain carries TRBV11-3 and TRBJ1-6; 8 positions agree with TRBD1. Trimming cost V 4 bases and J 5 bases; bases outside gene matches: 4. The CDR3 has 15 amino acids. Germline V gives CDR1 SGHNT, CDR2 YENEEA. The complete variable domain, with remaining parts taken from reference TRBV11-3 and TRBJ1-6, reads EAGVVQSPRYKIIEKKQPVAFWCNPISGHNTLYWYLQNLGQGPELLIRYENEEAVDDSQLPKDRFSAERLKGVDSTLKIQPAELGDSAVYLCASSSGQGDNSPLHFGNGTRLTVT.

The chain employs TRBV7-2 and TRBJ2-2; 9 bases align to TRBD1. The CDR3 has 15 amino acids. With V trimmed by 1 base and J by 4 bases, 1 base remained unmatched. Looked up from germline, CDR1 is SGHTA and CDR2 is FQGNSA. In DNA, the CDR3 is TGTGCCAGCAGCTTAGAGACAGGGGGCACCGGGGAGCTGTTTTTT. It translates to CASSLETGGTGELFF.

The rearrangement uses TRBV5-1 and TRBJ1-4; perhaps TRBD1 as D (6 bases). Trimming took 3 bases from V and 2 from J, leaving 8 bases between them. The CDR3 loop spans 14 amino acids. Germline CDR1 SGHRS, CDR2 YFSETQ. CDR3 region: CASSSDRTNEKLFF. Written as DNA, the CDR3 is TGCGCCAGCAGCTCAGACAGGACTAATGAAAAACTGTTTTTT.

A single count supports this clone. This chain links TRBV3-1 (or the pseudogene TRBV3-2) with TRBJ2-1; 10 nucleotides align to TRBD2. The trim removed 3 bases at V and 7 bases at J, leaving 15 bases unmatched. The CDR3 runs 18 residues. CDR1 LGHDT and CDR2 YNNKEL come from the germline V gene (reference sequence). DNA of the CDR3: TGTGCCAGCAGCCACAAAGGTCTGTTGAGAGCGGGGGGGAATGAGCAGTTCTTC. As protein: CASSHKGLLRAGGNEQFF.

The CDR3 reads CASSPGTSGGKNIQYF. For the CDR3, the DNA is TGCGCCAGCAGCCCGGGGACTAGCGGGGGCAAAAACATTCAGTACTTC. The chain couples TRBV5-1 to TRBJ2-4; TRBD2 agrees at 14 bases. Germline lookup yields CDR1 SGHRS and CDR2 YFSETQ. The length of the CDR3 is 16 residues. The ends lost 4 bases at V and 3 bases at J; junction bases unmatched: 3.

In DNA form, the CDR3 reads TGCAGCGTTGAGGAAACAGGGAAAAGCACAGATACGCAGTATTTT. This gives the protein CSVEETGKSTDTQYF. The chain has TRBV29-1 and TRBJ2-3; possibly TRBD1 for D (6 bases). The CDR3 covers 15 residues. V lost 3 bases, J lost 0 bases, and 13 bases lay in between. Per germline, CDR1 SQVTM and CDR2 ANQGSEA.

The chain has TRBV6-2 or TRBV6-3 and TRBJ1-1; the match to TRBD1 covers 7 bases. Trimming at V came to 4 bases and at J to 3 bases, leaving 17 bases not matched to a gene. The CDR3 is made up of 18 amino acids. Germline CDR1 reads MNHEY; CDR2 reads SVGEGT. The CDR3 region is CASSSHETGLAYHTEAFF. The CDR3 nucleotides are TGTGCCAGCAGTTCCCACGAGACAGGGCTCGCTTATCACACTGAAGCTTTCTTT.